Below, 20 T cell receptor beta chains from the same sample are listed, as sequenced in a study of cytomegalovirus exposure and HLA in healthy donors. The PCR made use of 60 Vbeta and 13 Jbeta primers. TCRdb keeps only in-frame clones here, not all; method: immunoSEQ multiplex PCR. The sample includes roughly 120,000 clones, about 66% of them seen just once. Source material: PBMCs. The source of these receptors is a man under 40 in good health and CMV-seropositive.

This clone was observed a few times. V and J are TRBV5-8 and TRBJ2-7, with D perhaps matching TRBD2 (6 bases). The CDR3 extends over 15 amino acids. The germline V gene has CDR1 SGHTS and CDR2 YDEGEE. V was pared by 4 bases and J by 2 bases, with 16 bases between. CDR3 sequence: CASSRRDGGTYEQYF. The CDR3 nucleotides are TGTGCCAGCAGCCGCCGGGACGGGGGTACCTACGAGCAGTACTTC. Looking up the rest from reference TRBV5-8 and TRBJ2-7 gives the full variable domain: EAGVTQSPTHLIKTRGQQATLRCSPISGHTSVYWYQQALGLGLQFLLWYDEGEERNRGNFPPRFSGRQFPNYSSELNVNALELEDSALYLCASSRRDGGTYEQYFGPGTRLTVT.

The genes are TRBV30 and TRBJ1-6; weak D call: TRBD1 (6 bases). The CDR3 is 12 residues long. CDR1 is GTSNPN and CDR2 is SVGIG in the germline V gene (reference sequence). V dropped 4 bases and J dropped 9 bases, with 10 bases sitting between them. The CDR3 DNA sequence: TGTGCCTGGAACAGGGTCGGTTCACCCCTCCACTTT. Translated, it gives CAWNRVGSPLHF. Looking up the rest from reference TRBV30 and TRBJ1-6 gives the full variable domain: SQTIHQWPATLVQPVGSPLSLECTVEGTSNPNLYWYRQAAGRGLQLLFYSVGIGQISSEVPQNLSASRPQDRQFILSSKKLLLSDSGFYLCAWNRVGSPLHFGNGTRLTVT.

The chain uses TRBV5-1 and TRBJ2-7; 7 nucleotides line up with TRBD1. CDR1 is SGHRS and CDR2 is YFSETQ in the germline V gene. V lost 3 bases and J lost 4; bases outside the gene matches: 4. CDR3 size: 13 residues. CDR3 sequence (DNA): TGCGCCAGCAGCTCATACAGGGGTTACGAGCAGTACTTC. Encoded protein: CASSSYRGYEQYF.

The chain joins TRBV4-1 to TRBJ2-7; D uncertain. This CDR3 has 15 residues. Trimming removed 4 bases from V and 3 bases from J, with 16 bases in between. Germline values: CDR1 MGHRA, CDR2 YSYEKL. The CDR3 bases are TGCGCCAGCAGCCGAACGTTACAGTTGAACTACGAGCAGTACTTC. Protein sequence: CASSRTLQLNYEQYF.

The CDR3 nucleotides are TGCGCCAGCAGTCGGGACACTGAGAACACTGAAGCTTTCTTT. This translates into CASSRDTENTEAFF. The genes are TRBV5-1 and TRBJ1-1; weak D call: TRBD1 (6 bases). This CDR3 contains 14 residues. Per the germline V gene, CDR1 is SGHRS and CDR2 is YFSETQ. V shed 5 bases and J shed 1 base, with 12 bases lying between them.

Only a few counts were recorded for this clone. The genes are TRBV29-1 and TRBJ2-3, with 9 bases matching TRBD1. This CDR3 is 14 amino acids long. Germline assignment: CDR1 SQVTM and CDR2 ANQGSEA. V shed 4 bases and J 0 bases; nucleotides not matched to a gene: 2. The CDR3 loop reads CSVAGTGSTDTQYF. In DNA, the CDR3 is TGCAGCGTTGCCGGGACAGGGAGCACAGATACGCAGTATTTT.

This clone was found once. The chain links TRBV6-6 to TRBJ2-1, with 7 bases fitting TRBD2. This CDR3 has 13 residues. Germline V CDR1 and CDR2: MNHNY, SVGAGI (reference sequence). Trimming at V came to 6 bases and at J to 7 bases, leaving 6 bases not matched to a gene. DNA for the CDR3: TGTGCCAGCAGCCGTACTAGCGTGAATGAGCAGTTCTTC. Translating it yields CASSRTSVNEQFF.

The V gene is TRBV9, the J gene TRBJ2-7, with 7 bases aligning to TRBD1. Germline CDR1 SGDLS, CDR2 YYNGEE. After removal of 4 bases from V and 2 bases from J, the junction contained 9 bases not matched to a gene. The CDR3 extends over 15 amino acids. In DNA, the CDR3 is TGTGCCAGCAGCCCCACGACAGGGCCCCCCTACGAGCAGTACTTC. Protein: CASSPTTGPPYEQYF.

CDR3 protein: CAISESKVGRTAYNEQFF. Written as DNA, the CDR3 is TGTGCCATCAGTGAGTCGAAGGTCGGGAGGACAGCCTACAATGAGCAGTTCTTC. J is TRBJ2-1 and V is TRBV10-3, with D possibly matching TRBD2 (7 bases). This CDR3 has 18 amino acids. Trimming took off 0 bases at V and 2 bases at J, with 17 bases between the two ends. Per germline, CDR1 ENHRY and CDR2 SYGVKD.

This clone has only a few counts. The CDR3: CASSILTSGRGYNEQFF. The CDR3, as DNA: TGTGCCAGTAGTATACTGACTAGCGGGAGGGGTTACAATGAGCAGTTCTTC. The genes are TRBV19 and TRBJ2-1; the match to TRBD2 covers 14 bases. V was pared by 2 bases and J by 4 bases, with 4 bases of the junction left unmatched. The CDR3 totals 17 residues. Germline V gene lookup returns CDR1 LNHDA and CDR2 SQIVND (reference sequence).

The chain is built from TRBV11-2 and TRBJ2-1; the match to TRBD2 covers 8 bases. With V trimmed by 2 bases and J by 5 bases, 5 bases remained unmatched. The CDR3 loop spans 15 amino acids. Germline V lookup: CDR1 SGHAT, CDR2 FQNNGV. The DNA for the CDR3 is TGTGCCAGCAGCTTATGGGGCGGGAGGCACAATGAGCAGTTCTTC. Protein: CASSLWGGRHNEQFF.

This clone came up a few times. V gene TRBV5-5 combines with J gene TRBJ1-3; D is undetermined. Germline values: CDR1 SGHKS, CDR2 YYEKEE (reference sequence). CDR3 size: 14 residues. The V end lost 3 bases, the J end lost 4 bases, and 11 bases lay between the germline ends. CDR3 protein: CASSSLDYGNTIYF. The CDR3 nucleotides are TGTGCCAGCAGCTCACTTGATTACGGAAACACCATATATTTT.

The rearrangement joins TRBV7-2 to TRBJ2-5, with TRBD1 as a possible D gene (5 bases). This CDR3 comprises 16 residues. CDR1 and CDR2 from the germline V gene are SGHTA and FQGNSA. V was shortened by 5 bases and J by 1 base, with 17 bases between the two germline ends. In DNA, the CDR3 is TGTGCCAGCAGCACAGGCCAGACCGCATTCCAAGAGACCCAGTACTTC. Its translation: CASSTGQTAFQETQYF.

V is TRBV5-1 and J is TRBJ2-3; TRBD2 agrees at 9 bases. The junction had 10 bases not matched to a gene; V was cut back by 1 base and J by 7 bases. The CDR3 extends over 16 amino acids. Germline-derived CDR1 and CDR2 are SGHRS and YFSETQ. CDR3 in DNA: TGCGCCAGCAGCTTGACCCCTAGCGGGACGGGGAATACGCAGTATTTT. Translating it yields CASSLTPSGTGNTQYF.

V gene TRBV25-1 combines with J gene TRBJ2-3; D unclear. This CDR3 is 15 amino acids long. Germline-derived CDR1 and CDR2 are MGHDK and SYGVNS. Trimming left V 0 bases short and J 2 bases short, with 9 bases between. This CDR3 reads CASSEYRAYTDTQYF. The CDR3 coding sequence is TGTGCCAGCAGTGAATACCGAGCCTACACAGATACGCAGTATTTT.

V usage is TRBV7-6 and J usage is TRBJ1-4; no definite D call. The germline V gene has CDR1 SGHVS and CDR2 FNYEAQ. Between the trimmed V and J ends, which lost 2 bases and 0 bases, there was a span of 4 bases. The CDR3 runs to 14 residues. The CDR3 nucleotides read TGTGCCAGCAGCTTAATTACAACTAATGAAAAACTGTTTTTT. Translated: CASSLITTNEKLFF.

The V and J genes are TRBV5-1 and TRBJ2-7; possible D gene TRBD1, 6 bases. The CDR3 has 11 amino acids. Germline V gene sequence: CDR1 SGHRS, CDR2 YFSETQ. V was shortened by 6 bases and J by 6 bases, with 10 bases between the two germline ends. The CDR3 coding sequence is TGCGCCAGCAAGGGGGAGTTCGAGCAGTACTTC. This translates into CASKGEFEQYF.

About this clone: Other DNA sequences in the sample encode the same CDR3. The chain combines TRBV7-2 with TRBJ1-1, with a possible D match to TRBD1 (5 bases). Germline V gene lookup returns CDR1 SGHTA and CDR2 FQGNSA. This CDR3 contains 13 residues. V was pared by 5 bases and J by 3 bases, with 10 bases between. The CDR3 protein is CASSLDSHTEAFF. In nucleotides, the CDR3 is TGTGCCAGCAGCCTCGACAGCCACACTGAAGCTTTCTTT.

The gene calls are TRBV29-1 and TRBJ2-2; TRBD2 matches 9 bases. The CDR3 sequence is 16 residues long. CDR1 is SQVTM, CDR2 ANQGSEA, per germline. V was pared by 7 bases and J by 3 bases, with 12 bases of the junction left unmatched. For the CDR3, the DNA is TGCAGCGGGGGGGGGCTAGCGGGATATTACACCGGGGAGCTGTTTTTT. Translation gives CSGGGLAGYYTGELFF.

The V call is TRBV29-1, the J call TRBJ1-5; perhaps TRBD1 as D (6 bases). Trimming left V 4 bases short and J 3 bases short, with 10 bases between. The CDR3 consists of 13 residues. CDR1 and CDR2 from the germline V gene are SQVTM and ANQGSEA. CDR3 region: CSVGGGYNQPQHF. For the CDR3, the DNA is TGCAGCGTTGGGGGGGGCTACAATCAGCCCCAGCATTTT.